This TCR beta chain was identified in a study of shared clonotypes between healthy human individuals. As concerns this clone: At one end the junction does not follow the germline gene, possibly because of a read error.

The CD8 memory fraction combined CD45RO+ cells with TemRA cells (CCR7-negative CD45RA+). Data came from immunoSEQ multiplex PCR; TCRdb stores just in-frame clones and leaves some out. The data hold 600,000 to 750,000 clones, with around 90% observed a single time. This clonotype was obtained from a young man in good health. Some clones in this sample may be carry-over from other donors' samples. Sample: memory CD8+ T cells from PBMCs. The subset denotes: CD45RO+ cells pooled with CCR7-negative TemRA cells.

This chain's CDR3 is CSVEEGQSNTKAFF. Here the CDR3 DNA reads TGCAGCGTTGAAGAGGGACAGAGTAACACTAAAGCTTTCTTT. The rearrangement joins TRBV29-1 to TRBJ1-1, with 7 bases fitting TRBD1. The germline CDR1 and CDR2 sequences are SQVTM and ANQGSEA. The CDR3 contains 14 residues.